This T cell receptor beta chain appears in the sequencing data of a study of blood T cell repertoires in COVID-19. Overall study: Samples came from the United States, Italy and Spain, spanning acute and convalescent COVID-19. From T cells, B-cell-depleted T cells, or PBMCs came the material, which was cDNA or gDNA.

The CDR3 consists of 14 residues. V was pared by 6 bases and J by 1 base, with 5 bases of the junction left unmatched. CDR1 and CDR2 (germline): KGHSH, LQKENI. Authors' analysis steps: The assay estimated nucleated cells by amplifying reference gene primers. Here immunoSEQ multiplex PCR was the method, and the copy in TCRdb shows in-frame clones only, minus some. The DNA was the basis for D and trimming; V, J and clone size are from that table. The sample holds about 220,000 clones, approximately 80% seen once. The receptor comes from a man aged 50-59 years with active or convalescent COVID-19. Input material: peripheral blood. The rearrangement joins TRBV18 to TRBJ1-2; TRBD1 matches at 7 bases. The CDR3 bases are TGTGCCAGCTCCCCGGGACAGATTAACTATGGCTACACCTTC. This encodes CASSPGQINYGYTF.